The 20 T cell receptor beta chains listed next were all sequenced from one sample in a study of blood T cell repertoires in COVID-19. Measured with immunoSEQ multiplex PCR; TCRdb has only the in-frame clones, and not every one. Among roughly 250,000 clones listed, just under 85% were seen once. The sample consisted of peripheral blood. These receptors were obtained from an elderly woman with acute or convalescent COVID-19.

In its sample, this clone was seen a few times. The chain employs TRBV5-1 and TRBJ1-6, with 8 nucleotides matching TRBD1. Germline V lookup: CDR1 SGHRS, CDR2 YFSETQ. This CDR3 is built from 14 residues. Trimming cost V 8 bases and J 8 bases; bases outside gene matches: 9. The CDR3 DNA reads as TGCGCCAGTCGGACAGGGAATAGGGATTCACCCCTCCACTTT. This codes for CASRTGNRDSPLHF.

The gene calls are TRBV29-1 and TRBJ2-2; D gene ambiguous. Trimming shortened V by 5 bases and J by 5 bases, and 6 bases separated the two germline ends. Per germline, CDR1 SQVTM and CDR2 ANQGSEA. This CDR3 region has 11 residues. The CDR3 bases are TGCAGCGTTCACAAGACCGGGGAGCTGTTTTTT. Its protein product is CSVHKTGELFF.

The chain uses TRBV7-8 and TRBJ1-5; 9 positions match TRBD1. This CDR3 comprises 15 residues. J gave up 6 bases and V 5 bases, and 8 bases lay outside the gene matches. Germline CDR1 reads SGHVS; CDR2 reads FQNEAQ. Here the CDR3 DNA reads TGTGCCAGCAGCCATGACAGGGGGAATGGTCAGCCCCAGCATTTT. Protein: CASSHDRGNGQPQHF.

The V call is TRBV10-3, the J call TRBJ1-3, with a possible D match to TRBD1 (5 bases). Trimming pared 7 bases from V and 4 bases from J, leaving 20 bases between. This CDR3 spans 16 amino acids. Per the germline V gene, CDR1 is ENHRY and CDR2 is SYGVKD. Here the CDR3 DNA reads TGTGCCATCACCCCCGGCCTCCAGGGTAAAGGAAACACCATATATTTT. Translation: CAITPGLQGKGNTIYF.

The table lists this clone with a count of one. The chain couples TRBV5-4 to TRBJ2-7; D may be TRBD1 (5 bases). CDR1 is SGHNT, CDR2 YYREEE, per germline (reference sequence). The CDR3 is 14 amino acids. Trimming removed 3 bases at V and 0 bases at J, with 10 bases between. The CDR3 DNA follows: TGTGCCAGCAGCTCGGACACTTACTCCTACGAGCAGTACTTC. Translation gives CASSSDTYSYEQYF.

This chain connects TRBV5-8 to TRBJ1-6; D gene unclear. V shed 0 bases and J shed 0 bases, with 10 bases lying between them. The length of the CDR3 is 17 residues. The V gene's germline CDR1 is SGHTS and CDR2 YDEGEE. CDR3 region: CASSLALTSSYNSPLHF. CDR3 DNA sequence: TGTGCCAGCAGCTTGGCCTTAACCAGCTCCTATAATTCACCCCTCCACTTT.

The chain employs TRBV7-3 and TRBJ2-1; the D gene is possibly TRBD2 (6 bases). Germline V gene lookup returns CDR1 SGHTA and CDR2 FQGTGA. This CDR3 region has 15 residues. The germline V and J ends were trimmed by 2 bases and 5 bases, with 13 bases remaining between them. As DNA, the CDR3 is TGTGCCAGCAGCTTAGGCCTAGCGTGGAACAATGAGCAGTTCTTC. Encoded protein: CASSLGLAWNNEQFF.

This clone has only one observation. CDR3 sequence: CASSPDSDTQYF. The CDR3 nucleotides are TGTGCCAGCTCACCGGACTCAGATACGCAGTATTTT. The V call is TRBV18, the J call TRBJ2-3; the D gene is possibly TRBD2 (5 bases). Trimming shortened V by 3 bases and J by 4 bases, and 5 bases separated the two germline ends. CDR1 and CDR2 (germline): KGHSH, LQKENI. The CDR3 contains 12 residues.

In this sample, this clone turned up once. The J gene is TRBJ2-1, the V gene TRBV3-1 (or the pseudogene TRBV3-2); tentatively, D is TRBD2 (6 bases). Germline V gene data show CDR1 as LGHDT and CDR2 as YNNKEL (reference sequence). Trimming took 2 bases from V and 0 from J, leaving 14 bases between them. The CDR3 spans 17 residues. The CDR3 nucleotides read TGTGCCAGCAGCCAATCCGCTAGCGCGAGCTCCTACAATGAGCAGTTCTTC. Translated: CASSQSASASSYNEQFF.

The chain couples TRBV2 to TRBJ2-3; 11 bases are shared with TRBD2. The CDR3 extends over 14 amino acids. The junction had 4 bases not matched to a gene; V was cut back by 5 bases and J by 6 bases. Per the germline V gene, CDR1 is SNHLY and CDR2 is FYNNEI. DNA for the CDR3: TGTGCCAGCAGTCCTCGGACTAGCGGGGATACGCAGTATTTT. It codes for CASSPRTSGDTQYF.

The chain carries TRBV18 and TRBJ2-1; D uncertain. Germline loops: CDR1 KGHSH, CDR2 LQKENI. The V and J ends lost 3 bases and 8 bases respectively, with 8 bases between them. The length of the CDR3 is 12 residues. The CDR3 spells CASSPGWDEQFF. CDR3 nucleotide sequence: TGTGCCAGCTCACCGGGCTGGGATGAGCAGTTCTTC.

The chain employs TRBV5-1 and TRBJ2-7, with D maybe TRBD1 (5 bases). Looked up from germline, CDR1 is SGHRS and CDR2 is YFSETQ. Trimming cost V 0 bases and J 6 bases, with 13 bases left between them. The CDR3 consists of 14 residues. The CDR3 loop reads CASSLAGLNREQYF. The DNA for the CDR3 is TGCGCCAGCAGCTTGGCAGGGCTGAATCGCGAGCAGTACTTC.

This chain connects TRBV7-2 to TRBJ1-5; the D is unclear. The CDR3 consists of 15 residues. The V gene lost 2 bases and the J gene lost 0 bases, with 8 bases spanning the gap. Germline V gene data show CDR1 as SGHTA and CDR2 as FQGNSA. CDR3 DNA: TGTGCCAGCAGCTTAACAGCTAATAGCAATCAGCCCCAGCATTTT. Translation: CASSLTANSNQPQHF.

The chain joins TRBV6-2 or TRBV6-3 to TRBJ2-7, with TRBD1 matching over 7 bases. The trim removed 3 bases at V and 0 bases at J, leaving 14 bases unmatched. In germline, CDR1 is MNHEY, CDR2 SVGEGT. This CDR3 has 18 amino acids. The CDR3, as DNA: TGTGCCAGCAGTTATAGGCAGGGGGTTCTCCACAGCTCCTACGAGCAGTACTTC. Its translation: CASSYRQGVLHSSYEQYF.

J is TRBJ1-6 and V is TRBV27, with 8 positions matching TRBD1. This CDR3 has 15 residues. Unmatched junction bases numbered 7, after V lost 3 bases and J lost 9 bases. Germline assignment: CDR1 MNHEY and CDR2 SMNVEV (reference sequence). The DNA for the CDR3 is TGTGCCAGCAGTTTGTTTGACAGGGGTGCTTCACCCCTCCACTTT. It is translated as CASSLFDRGASPLHF.

The chain uses TRBV5-8 and TRBJ2-7; 8 positions match TRBD1. The CDR3 is made up of 16 amino acids. V lost 9 bases to trimming and J lost 3 bases; unmatched junction nucleotides: 17. CDR1 SGHTS and CDR2 YDEGEE come from the germline V gene. CDR3 coding DNA: TGTGCCACCCATGATACCCGACAGGGGATTGTCTACGAGCAGTACTTC. This codes for CATHDTRQGIVYEQYF.

The V call is TRBV29-1, the J call TRBJ1-1; 7 nucleotides match TRBD1. The CDR3 is 13 residues long. In germline, CDR1 is SQVTM, CDR2 ANQGSEA. The V gene end was trimmed by 5 bases and the J gene end by 5 bases; junction bases not matched to a gene: 8. The CDR3 loop is CSVRQGRVTEAFF. In nucleotides, the CDR3 is TGCAGCGTTCGACAGGGAAGGGTGACTGAAGCTTTCTTT.

The chain joins TRBV14 to TRBJ1-1; TRBD1 might be the D (6 bases). Germline lookup yields CDR1 SGHDN and CDR2 FVKESK. Trimming left V 2 bases short and J 1 base short, with 11 bases between. There are 15 residues in the CDR3. CDR3: CASSQLAGENTEAFF. The CDR3 DNA sequence: TGTGCCAGCAGCCAATTGGCAGGGGAGAACACTGAAGCTTTCTTT.

This rearrangement joins TRBV19 to TRBJ1-5; D ambiguous. The CDR3 runs to 15 residues. Looked up from germline, CDR1 is LNHDA and CDR2 is SQIVND (reference sequence). V was clipped by 4 bases and J by 4 bases, with 14 bases between them. The CDR3 nucleotides are TGTGCCAGTAGTAAGGGAGACTTCCATAATCAGCCCCAGCATTTT. It specifies CASSKGDFHNQPQHF.

This clone was seen only a few times. The junction departs from the called germline gene at one end, perhaps through a read error. The rearrangement links TRBV7-7 to TRBJ2-1, with TRBD2 matching 7 bases. The CDR3 length is 15 residues. The germline V gene has CDR1 SSHAT and CDR2 FNYEAQ (reference sequence). The CDR3 spells CASSPGGGSYNEQFF. The CDR3 DNA follows: TGTGCTAGCAGTCCTGGGGGGGGCTCCTACAATGAGCAGTTCTTC.